Listed below are T cell receptor beta chains from one sample, sequenced in a study of blood T cell repertoires in COVID-19. Sequenced by immunoSEQ multiplex PCR; TCRdb stores in-frame clones only, minus some. The table has about 220,000 clones, 84% seen once. The sequencing sample was made of PBMCs or T cells enriched from blood (not recorded which). These receptors were obtained from a woman in her forties who had recovered from COVID-19. CDR3s include the opening cysteine and the closing phenylalanine or tryptophan. The order of the fields is clone size, V gene, J gene, D gene, CDR3 DNA, CDR3 protein. A D gene is named only where the DNA matches it firmly. A clone size is listed for some rows: how often the clone was seen (once, few, many), or a class if it is expanded.

-,TRBV7-3,TRBJ2-7,TRBD2,TGTGCCAGCAATGAACTAGCGGGATCCGAGCAGTACTTC,CASNELAGSEQYF
-,TRBV29-1,TRBJ2-2,TRBD2,TGCAGCGTGAAGCAGCGGGAGGTGAACACCGGGGAGCTGTTTTTT,CSVKQREVNTGELFF
once,TRBV6-2/TRBV6-3,TRBJ1-6,-,TGTGCCAGCAGTTCAACCGACCCAGACAGGCTAAGGGGGTCACCCCTCCACTTT,CASSSTDPDRLRGSPLHF
-,TRBV10-2,TRBJ1-5,-,TGCGCCACATCGGGGGGCCCTGGCAATCAGCCCCAGCATTTT,CATSGGPGNQPQHF
few,TRBV30,TRBJ1-1,-,TGTGCCTGGACCCGGTCATCGGGGATGAACACTGAAGCTTTCTTT,CAWTRSSGMNTEAFF
-,TRBV19,TRBJ2-1,-,TGTGCCAGTAGTATCGGTGGTGAGCAGTTCTTC,CASSIGGEQFF
few,TRBV18,TRBJ1-5,-,TGTGCCAGCTCACCGTCACAAAGGGGTCAGCCCCAGCATTTT,CASSPSQRGQPQHF
-,TRBV24-1,TRBJ1-5,TRBD1,TGTGCCACCAGTGGTGCAGGGGGTAGCAATCAGCCCCAGCATTTT,CATSGAGGSNQPQHF
-,TRBV30,TRBJ2-7,-,TGTGCCTGGAGTAGAAACTTGCTGTACGAGCAGTACTTC,CAWSRNLLYEQYF
-,TRBV2,TRBJ1-5,-,TGTGCCAGCAGTGAAGATTACTATAGCAATCAGCCCCAGCATTTT,CASSEDYYSNQPQHF
-,TRBV6-2/TRBV6-3,TRBJ2-5,TRBD1,TGTGCCAGCAGTTACCCCTCGACAGGGGTTAGGGGAGAGACCCAGTACTTC,CASSYPSTGVRGETQYF
-,TRBV30,TRBJ1-6,-,TGTGCCTGGAGCCTGAGGAGGGCCGCTTCACCCCTCCACTTT,CAWSLRRAASPLHF
-,TRBV21-1,TRBJ2-2,-,TGTGCCGCTAAGGGGATAGCGGGAGGTCTCGCGAACACCGGGGAGCTGTTTTTT,CAAKGIAGGLANTGELFF